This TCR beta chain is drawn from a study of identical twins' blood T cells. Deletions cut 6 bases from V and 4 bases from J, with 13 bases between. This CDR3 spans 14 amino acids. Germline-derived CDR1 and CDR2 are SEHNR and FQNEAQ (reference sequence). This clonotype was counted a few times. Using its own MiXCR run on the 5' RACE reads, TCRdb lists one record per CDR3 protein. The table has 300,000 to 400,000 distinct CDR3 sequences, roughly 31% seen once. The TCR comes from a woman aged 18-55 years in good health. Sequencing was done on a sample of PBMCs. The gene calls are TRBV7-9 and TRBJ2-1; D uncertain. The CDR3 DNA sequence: TGTGCCAGCAGTTTGGCCGAATCATACAATGAGCAGTTCTTC. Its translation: CASSLAESYNEQFF.